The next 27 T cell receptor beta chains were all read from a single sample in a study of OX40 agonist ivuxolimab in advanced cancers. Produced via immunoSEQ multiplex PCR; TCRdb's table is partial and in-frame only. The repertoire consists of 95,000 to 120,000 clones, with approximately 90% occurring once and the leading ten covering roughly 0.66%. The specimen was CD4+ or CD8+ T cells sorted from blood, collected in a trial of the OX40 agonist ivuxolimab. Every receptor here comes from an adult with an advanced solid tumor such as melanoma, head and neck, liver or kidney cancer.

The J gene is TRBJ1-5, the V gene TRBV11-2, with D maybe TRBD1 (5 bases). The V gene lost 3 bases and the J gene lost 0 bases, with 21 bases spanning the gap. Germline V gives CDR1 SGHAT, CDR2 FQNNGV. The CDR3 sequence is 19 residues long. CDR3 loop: CASSFVDFGTGDSNQPQHF. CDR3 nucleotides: TGTGCCAGCAGCTTCGTCGATTTTGGGACTGGAGATAGCAATCAGCCCCAGCATTTT. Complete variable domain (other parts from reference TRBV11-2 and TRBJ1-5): EAGVAQSPRYKIIEKRQSVAFWCNPISGHATLYWYQQILGQGPKLLIQFQNNGVVDDSQLPKDRFSAERLKGVDSTLKIQPAKLEDSAVYLCASSFVDFGTGDSNQPQHFGDGTRLSIL.

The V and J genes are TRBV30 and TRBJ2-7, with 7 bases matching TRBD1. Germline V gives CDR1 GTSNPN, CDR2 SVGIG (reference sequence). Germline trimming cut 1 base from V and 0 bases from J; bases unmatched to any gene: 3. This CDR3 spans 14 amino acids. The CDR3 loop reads CAWSDGQVSYEQYF. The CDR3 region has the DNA TGTGCCTGGAGTGACGGACAGGTCTCCTACGAGCAGTACTTC.

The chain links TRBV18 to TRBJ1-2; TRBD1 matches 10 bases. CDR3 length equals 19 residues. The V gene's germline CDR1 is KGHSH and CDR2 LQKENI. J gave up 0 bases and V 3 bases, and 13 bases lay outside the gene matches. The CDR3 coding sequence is TGTGCCAGCTCACCCCTCGAGACAGGGGGCGCGGACTCTAACTATGGCTACACCTTC. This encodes CASSPLETGGADSNYGYTF.

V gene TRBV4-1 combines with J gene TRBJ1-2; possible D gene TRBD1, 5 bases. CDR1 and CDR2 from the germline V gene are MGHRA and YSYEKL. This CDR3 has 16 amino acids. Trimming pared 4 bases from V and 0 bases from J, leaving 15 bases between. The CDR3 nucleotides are TGCGCCAGCAGCCCCGGTTTCCGGGGCCCTAACTATGGCTACACCTTC. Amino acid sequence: CASSPGFRGPNYGYTF.

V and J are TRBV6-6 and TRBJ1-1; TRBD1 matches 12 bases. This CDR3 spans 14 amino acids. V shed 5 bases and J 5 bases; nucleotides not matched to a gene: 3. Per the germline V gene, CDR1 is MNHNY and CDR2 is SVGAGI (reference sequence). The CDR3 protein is CASSKGQGATEAFF. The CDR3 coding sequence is TGTGCCAGCAGTAAGGGACAGGGGGCGACTGAAGCTTTCTTT.

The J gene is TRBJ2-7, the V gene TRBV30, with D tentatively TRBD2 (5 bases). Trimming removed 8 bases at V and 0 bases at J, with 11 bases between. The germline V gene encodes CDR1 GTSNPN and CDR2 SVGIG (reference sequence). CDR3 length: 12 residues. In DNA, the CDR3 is TGTGCCAGATCGGACTCCTCCTACGAGCAGTACTTC. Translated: CARSDSSYEQYF.

The CDR3 nucleotides are TGTGCCGCACTCAGGGATTTGAACACCGGGGAGCTGTTTTTT. Residues: CAALRDLNTGELFF. The chain links TRBV7-9 to TRBJ2-2, with a tentative D call TRBD1 (5 bases). The CDR3 length is 14 residues. CDR1 is SEHNR, CDR2 FQNEAQ, per germline (reference sequence). With 11 bases removed from V and 1 base from J, the gap between germline ends came to 14 bases.

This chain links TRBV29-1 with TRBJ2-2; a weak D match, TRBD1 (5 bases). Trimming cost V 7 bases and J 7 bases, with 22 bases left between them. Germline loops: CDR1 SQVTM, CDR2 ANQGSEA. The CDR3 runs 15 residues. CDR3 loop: CSADPGGARIGELFF. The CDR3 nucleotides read TGCAGCGCAGACCCCGGTGGGGCGCGTATCGGGGAGCTGTTTTTT.

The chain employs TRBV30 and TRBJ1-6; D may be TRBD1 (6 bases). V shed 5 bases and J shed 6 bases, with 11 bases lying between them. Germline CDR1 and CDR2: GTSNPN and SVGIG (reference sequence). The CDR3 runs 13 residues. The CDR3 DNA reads TGTGCCTGGTCCGGACAGACTAATTCACCCCTCCACTTT. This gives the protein CAWSGQTNSPLHF.

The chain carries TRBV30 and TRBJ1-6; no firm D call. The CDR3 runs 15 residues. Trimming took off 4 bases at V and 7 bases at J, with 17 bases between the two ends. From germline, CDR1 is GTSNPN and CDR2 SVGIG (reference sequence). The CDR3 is CAWTRSPLGNSPLHF. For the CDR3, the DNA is TGTGCCTGGACGCGGTCACCCTTGGGGAATTCACCCCTCCACTTT.

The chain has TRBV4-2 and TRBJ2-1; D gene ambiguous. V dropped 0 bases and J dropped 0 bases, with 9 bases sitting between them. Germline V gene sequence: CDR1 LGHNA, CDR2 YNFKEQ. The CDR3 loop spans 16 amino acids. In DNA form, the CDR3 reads TGTGCCAGCAGCCAAGAAGCGACAAGCTCCTACAATGAGCAGTTCTTC. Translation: CASSQEATSSYNEQFF.

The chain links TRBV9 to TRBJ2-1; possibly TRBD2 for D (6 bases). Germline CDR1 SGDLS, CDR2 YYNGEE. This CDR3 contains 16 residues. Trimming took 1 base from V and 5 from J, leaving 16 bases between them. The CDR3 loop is CASSVLWGGPNNEQFF. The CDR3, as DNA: TGTGCCAGCAGCGTATTGTGGGGAGGTCCCAACAATGAGCAGTTCTTC.

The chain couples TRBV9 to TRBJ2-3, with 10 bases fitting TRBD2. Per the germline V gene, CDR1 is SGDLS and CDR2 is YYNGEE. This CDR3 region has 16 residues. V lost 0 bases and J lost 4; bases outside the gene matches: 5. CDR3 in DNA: TGTGCCAGCAGCGTAGAGAGCGGGGGGGCCTCAGATACGCAGTATTTT. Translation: CASSVESGGASDTQYF.

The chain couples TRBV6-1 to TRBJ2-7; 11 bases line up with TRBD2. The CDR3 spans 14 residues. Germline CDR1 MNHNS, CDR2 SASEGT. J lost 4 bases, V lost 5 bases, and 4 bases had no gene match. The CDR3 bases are TGTGCCAGCAGTCTAGCGGGGGGCCTGTACGAGCAGTACTTC. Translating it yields CASSLAGGLYEQYF.

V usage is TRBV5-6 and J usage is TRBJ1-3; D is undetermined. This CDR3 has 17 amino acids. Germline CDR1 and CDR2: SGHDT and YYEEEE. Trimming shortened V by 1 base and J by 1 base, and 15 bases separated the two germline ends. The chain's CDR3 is CASSLTRARSSGNTIYF. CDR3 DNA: TGTGCCAGCAGCTTGACGAGGGCTCGATCATCTGGAAACACCATATATTTT.

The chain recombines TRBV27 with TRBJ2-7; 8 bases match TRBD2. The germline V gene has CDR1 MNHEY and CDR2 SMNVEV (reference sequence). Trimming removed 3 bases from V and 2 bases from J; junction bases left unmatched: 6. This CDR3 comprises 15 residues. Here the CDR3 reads CASSLRGGSTYEQYF. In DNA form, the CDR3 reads TGTGCCAGCAGTTTGCGCGGGGGGAGCACCTACGAGCAGTACTTC.

CDR3 residues: CSVVGTGLEKLFF. DNA for the CDR3: TGCAGCGTTGTTGGGACAGGGCTTGAAAAACTGTTTTTT. This chain uses TRBV29-1 with TRBJ1-4, with 9 bases identical to TRBD1. Trimming removed 4 bases from V and 7 bases from J; junction bases left unmatched: 4. The CDR3 runs to 13 residues. Germline loops: CDR1 SQVTM, CDR2 ANQGSEA.

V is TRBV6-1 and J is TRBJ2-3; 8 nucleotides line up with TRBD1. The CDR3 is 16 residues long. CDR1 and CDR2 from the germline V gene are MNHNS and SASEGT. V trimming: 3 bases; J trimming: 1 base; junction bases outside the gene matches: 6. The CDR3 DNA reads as TGTGCCAGCAGTGACTGGCTGACAGGGGGCACAGATACGCAGTATTTT. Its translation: CASSDWLTGGTDTQYF.

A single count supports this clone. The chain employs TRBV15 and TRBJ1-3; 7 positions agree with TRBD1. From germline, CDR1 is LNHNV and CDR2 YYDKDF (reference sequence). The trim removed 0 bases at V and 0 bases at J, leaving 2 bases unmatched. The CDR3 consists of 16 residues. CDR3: CATSRDRGSSGNTIYF. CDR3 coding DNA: TGTGCCACCAGCAGAGACAGGGGGAGCTCTGGAAACACCATATATTTT.

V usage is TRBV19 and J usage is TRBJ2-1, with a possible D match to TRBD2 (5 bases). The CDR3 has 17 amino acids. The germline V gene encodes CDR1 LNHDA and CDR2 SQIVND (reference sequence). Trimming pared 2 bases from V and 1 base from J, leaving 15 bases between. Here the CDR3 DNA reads TGTGCCAGTAGTATACGGGATCGTAGCTGGTCCTACAATGAGCAGTTCTTC. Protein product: CASSIRDRSWSYNEQFF.

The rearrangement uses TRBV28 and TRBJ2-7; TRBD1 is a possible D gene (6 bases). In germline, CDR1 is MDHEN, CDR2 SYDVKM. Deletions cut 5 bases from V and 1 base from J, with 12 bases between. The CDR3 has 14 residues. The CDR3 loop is CASSGPGQSYEQYF. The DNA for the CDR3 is TGTGCCAGCAGTGGTCCAGGACAGTCCTACGAGCAGTACTTC.

Here the CDR3 DNA reads TGTGCCAGCTCACCGGTGGGAGGTGAAGGCCCCTACGAGCAGTACTTC. Residues: CASSPVGGEGPYEQYF. The V gene is TRBV18, the J gene TRBJ2-7; a possible D gene is TRBD2 (6 bases). The V end lost 3 bases, the J end lost 2 bases, and 17 bases lay between the germline ends. Germline V gene lookup returns CDR1 KGHSH and CDR2 LQKENI. The CDR3 extends over 16 amino acids.

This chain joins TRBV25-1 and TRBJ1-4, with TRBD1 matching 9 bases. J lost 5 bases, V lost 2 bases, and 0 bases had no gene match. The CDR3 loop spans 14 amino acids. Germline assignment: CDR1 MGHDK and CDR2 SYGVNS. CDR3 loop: CASSEGQGNEKLFF. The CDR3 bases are TGTGCCAGCAGTGAAGGACAGGGGAATGAAAAACTGTTTTTT.

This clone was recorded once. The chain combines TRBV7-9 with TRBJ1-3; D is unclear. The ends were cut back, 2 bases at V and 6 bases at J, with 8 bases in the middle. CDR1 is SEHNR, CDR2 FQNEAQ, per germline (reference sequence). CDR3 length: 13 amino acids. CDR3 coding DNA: TGTGCCAGCAGCTTAAATAGTCTAAACACCATATATTTT. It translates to CASSLNSLNTIYF. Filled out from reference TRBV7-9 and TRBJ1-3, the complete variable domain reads DTGVSQNPRHKITKRGQNVTFRCDPISEHNRLYWYRQTLGQGPEFLTYFQNEAQLEKSRLLSDRFSAERPKGSFSTLEIQRTEQGDSAMYLCASSLNSLNTIYFGEGSWLTVV.

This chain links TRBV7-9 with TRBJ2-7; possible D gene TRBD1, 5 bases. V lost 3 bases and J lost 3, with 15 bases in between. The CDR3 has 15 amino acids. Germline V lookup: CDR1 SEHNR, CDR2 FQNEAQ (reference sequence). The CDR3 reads CASSFASAGHYEQYF. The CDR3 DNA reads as TGTGCCAGCAGCTTTGCCTCTGCAGGGCACTACGAGCAGTACTTC.

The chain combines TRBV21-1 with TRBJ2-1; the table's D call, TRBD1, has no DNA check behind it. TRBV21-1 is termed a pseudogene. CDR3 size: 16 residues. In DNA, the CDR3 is TGTGCCAGCAGCAAAAACAGACCTCGATCCTACAATGAGCAGTTCTTC. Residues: CASSKNRPRSYNEQFF.

The CDR3 region is CATSRDPSRGYEQYF. The CDR3 DNA reads TGTGCCACCAGCAGAGACCCGTCGAGAGGCTACGAGCAGTACTTC. The rearrangement uses TRBV15 and TRBJ2-7, with D unresolved. This CDR3 spans 15 amino acids. The V and J ends lost 0 bases and 3 bases respectively, with 12 bases between them. Germline CDR1 reads LNHNV; CDR2 reads YYDKDF (reference sequence).